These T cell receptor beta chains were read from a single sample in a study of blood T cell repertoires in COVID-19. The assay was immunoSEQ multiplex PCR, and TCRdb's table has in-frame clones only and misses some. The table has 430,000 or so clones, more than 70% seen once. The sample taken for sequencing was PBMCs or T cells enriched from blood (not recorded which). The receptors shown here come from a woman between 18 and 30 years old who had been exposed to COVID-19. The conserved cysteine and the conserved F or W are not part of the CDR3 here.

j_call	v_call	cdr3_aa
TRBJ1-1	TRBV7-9	ASSLGQGPSPLNTEAF
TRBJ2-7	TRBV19	ASSLNRDRGRYEQY
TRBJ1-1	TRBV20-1	SATEHTEAF
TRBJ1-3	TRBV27	ASSWAARDTIY
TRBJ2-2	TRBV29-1	SALEAGVSTGELF
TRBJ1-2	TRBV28	ASVQGARDYGYT
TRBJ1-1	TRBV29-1	SVDTGGREAF
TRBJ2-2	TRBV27	ASSFAMSGGADTGELF
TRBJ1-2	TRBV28	ASSLPTTTYGYT
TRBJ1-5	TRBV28	ASSFSAAQPQH
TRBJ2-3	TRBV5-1	ASKGLAPSTDTQY
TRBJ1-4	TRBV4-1	ASSHDKSNEKLF
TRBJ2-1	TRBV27	ASSFRWSGRALSSYNEQF
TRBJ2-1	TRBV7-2	ASSRSASNVNEQF
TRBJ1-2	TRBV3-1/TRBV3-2	ASSRSGGMGGDYGYT
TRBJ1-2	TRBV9	ASSATGTNYGYT
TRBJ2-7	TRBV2	ASSAGTSRGYEQY
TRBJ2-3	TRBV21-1	ASIPAGASTDTQY
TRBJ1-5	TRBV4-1	ASSQMDRAYNQPQH
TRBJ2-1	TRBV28	ASSDPGSYNEQF
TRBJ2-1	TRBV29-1	SVAGEAGGPDYEQF
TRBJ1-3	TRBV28	ASSLPYSGNTIY